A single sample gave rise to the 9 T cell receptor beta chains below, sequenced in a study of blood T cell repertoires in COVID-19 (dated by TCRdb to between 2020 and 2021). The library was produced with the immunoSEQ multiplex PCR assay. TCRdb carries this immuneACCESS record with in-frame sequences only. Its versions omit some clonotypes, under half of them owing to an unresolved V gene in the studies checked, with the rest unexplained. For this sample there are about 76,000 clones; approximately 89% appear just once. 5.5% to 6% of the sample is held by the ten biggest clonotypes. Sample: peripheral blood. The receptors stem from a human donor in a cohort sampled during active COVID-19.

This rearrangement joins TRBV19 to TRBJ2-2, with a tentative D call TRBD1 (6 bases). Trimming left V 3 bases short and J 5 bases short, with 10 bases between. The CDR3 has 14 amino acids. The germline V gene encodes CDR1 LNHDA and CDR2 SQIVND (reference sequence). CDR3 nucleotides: TGTGCCAGTAGTATTCAGGGGCGGACCGGGGAGCTGTTTTTT. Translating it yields CASSIQGRTGELFF.

This chain's CDR3 is CASSGGRPTTNEKLFF. As DNA, the CDR3 is TGCGCCAGCAGTGGCGGCAGACCCACAACTAATGAAAAACTGTTTTTT. V gene TRBV5-1 combines with J gene TRBJ1-4, with D hard to call. The CDR3 covers 16 residues. Trimming pared 5 bases from V and 0 bases from J, leaving 14 bases between. CDR1 is SGHRS, CDR2 YFSETQ, per germline.

For the CDR3, the DNA is TGCAGTGCTAGTTTGCGGGGGGGTTCCTACGAGCAGTACTTC. It codes for CSASLRGGSYEQYF. The chain combines TRBV20-1 with TRBJ2-7; TRBD2 aligns across 9 bases. The CDR3 length is 14 residues. V shed 3 bases and J 1 base; nucleotides not matched to a gene: 4. Germline V gives CDR1 DFQATT, CDR2 SNEGSKA (reference sequence).

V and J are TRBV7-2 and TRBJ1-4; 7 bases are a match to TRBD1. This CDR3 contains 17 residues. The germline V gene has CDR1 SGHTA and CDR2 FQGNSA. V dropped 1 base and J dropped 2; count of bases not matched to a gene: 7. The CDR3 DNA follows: TGTGCCAGCAGCTTAGTAGGGGGCGCGAATACTAATGAAAAACTGTTTTTT. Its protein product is CASSLVGGANTNEKLFF.

CDR3 DNA: TGTGCCAGCAGTTACCGAGACACCATATATTTT. Translation: CASSYRDTIYF. The chain has TRBV6-5 and TRBJ1-3; no firm D call. Trimming stripped 2 bases from V and 8 bases from J, with 4 bases between. Germline CDR1 is MNHEY and CDR2 is SVGAGI. CDR3 length equals 11 residues.

CDR3 sequence (DNA): TGTGCCAGCAGTTCCCGGACAGGGGGACTGTTTTTT. Encoded protein: CASSSRTGGLFF. The V gene is TRBV6-5, the J gene TRBJ1-4; 10 bases map to TRBD1. The trim removed 4 bases at V and 13 bases at J, leaving 3 bases unmatched. CDR1 MNHEY and CDR2 SVGAGI come from the germline V gene. The CDR3 covers 12 residues.

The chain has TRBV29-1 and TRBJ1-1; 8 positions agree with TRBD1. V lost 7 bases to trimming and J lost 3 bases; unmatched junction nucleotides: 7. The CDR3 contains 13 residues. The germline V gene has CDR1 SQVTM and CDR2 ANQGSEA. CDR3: CSGTGRLDTEAFF. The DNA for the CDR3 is TGCAGCGGGACAGGGCGGTTGGACACTGAAGCTTTCTTT.

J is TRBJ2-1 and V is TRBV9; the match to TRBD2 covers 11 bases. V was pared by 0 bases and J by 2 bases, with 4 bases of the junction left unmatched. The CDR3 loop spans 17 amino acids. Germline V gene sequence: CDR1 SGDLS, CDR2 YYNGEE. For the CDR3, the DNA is TGTGCCAGCAGCGTAGGACTAGCGGGGACCCCCTACAATGAGCAGTTCTTC. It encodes CASSVGLAGTPYNEQFF.

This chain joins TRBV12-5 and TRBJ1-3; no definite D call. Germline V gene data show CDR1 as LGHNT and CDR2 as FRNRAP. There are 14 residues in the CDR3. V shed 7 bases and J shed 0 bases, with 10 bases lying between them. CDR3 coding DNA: TGTGCTAGTGAGAATGGAGCCTCTGGAAACACCATATATTTT. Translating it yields CASENGASGNTIYF.